This TCR beta chain was captured in a study of vaccination effects on CD4 cells after COVID-19 (dated by TCRdb to between 2021 and 2024). At the level of the whole study: In the ViraFEST assay, PBMC were stimulated with viral peptide pools, and TCR sequencing was then used to find antigen-specific CD4+ T cell clonotypes based on their expansion. Post-vaccine samples across the study were collected a median of 72 days after the second dose, with a range of 14 to 241. Some 2 million PBMC per well were cultured with approximately 10 ug/ml peptides in IMDM containing 5% human AB serum, about 9 IU/ml IL-2 and gentamicin. In both COVID-19 convalescent patients and infection-naive vaccine recipients, the study compared SARS-CoV-2 spike-specific CD4+ TCR repertoires from before mRNA vaccination with those from after it. The full study included roughly 11 COVID-19 convalescent patients and several SARS-CoV-2-naive healthy vaccine recipients. Cultures from other donors in the study were sequenced with the Oncomine TCR Beta short-read assay on an Illumina iSeq 100.

The protocol used for the library was the immunoSEQ multiplex PCR assay. DNA from the CD4+ T cells that had been cultured and isolated underwent TCR beta CDR3 sequencing. In the source study's methods: Non-productive TCR sequences were discarded, and reads were trimmed to the CDR3 region, with only CDR3s of 7 or more amino acids retained. Antigen-specific clonotypes were identified with the MANAFEST web app by comparing expansion in peptide wells against reference cultures. To count as positive, a clone had to show expansion at FDR<0.05 compared with the reference and with all other wells, an odds ratio above 5, and a frequency above 0.1% in two replicate wells. A clonotype was called cross-reactive if it was significantly expanded both in SARS-CoV-2 spike wells and in at least one common cold coronavirus spike condition. Levenshtein distance calculated with the stringdist R package was used to assess CDR3 similarity, and unrooted trees were constructed with ape in R 3.6.1. In its TCRdb copy, this immuneACCESS table keeps in-frame sequences only and misses some clones. Where compared with another copy, unresolved V genes explain less than half of these, and the others have no known cause. The V and J calls and clone size come from that table; D and trimming were worked out from the DNA. This sample holds approximately 70,000 clones; roughly four fifths were observed only once. Roughly 2.1% of the sample is taken by the ten largest.

Findings and caveats that apply to the study as a whole: Limitations of the study were the small number of convalescent patients and the absence of early post-infection timepoints. In healthy vaccine recipients, vaccine-induced clones were almost all SARS-CoV-2 mono-reactive, with only 1 of 255 cross-reactive with common cold coronaviruses. Clones induced by infection and clones induced by vaccination both contracted markedly at late timepoints after vaccination, which fits with T cell responses waning over time.

After less than eleven days of culture, CD4+ T cells were isolated with the EasySep CD4+ T cell isolation kit. Two doses of either the BNT162b2 or the mRNA-1273 mRNA SARS-CoV-2 vaccine were administered to participants. The absence of prior SARS-CoV-2 infection in healthy vaccine recipients was confirmed by negative nucleocapsid antibodies before and after vaccination. Half of the culture medium was replaced with fresh IL-2-containing medium on days 3 and 7. Unless noted otherwise, every peptide stimulation condition was cultured in triplicate wells. Using Ficoll-Paque Plus gradient centrifugation, PBMC were separated from whole blood and then either used fresh or cryopreserved at -140C. The QIAamp micro DNA kit was used to extract genomic DNA from the cultured CD4+ T cells. Note on this clone: The antigen this receptor binds is unknown. No much larger clone exists at a distance of one base, and base qualities are not known.

This sample comprised CD4+ T cells from PBMCs cultured without peptide, obtained after COVID-19 vaccination. This clonotype was obtained from a human donor who received a COVID-19 vaccine.

CDR3 sequence: CASSDGASGGDYEQYV. In nucleotides, the sequence is TGTGCCAGCAGTGACGGGGCTAGCGGGGGGGACTACGAGCAGTACGTC. The sequence is built from TRBV6-4 and TRBJ2-7; TRBD2 matches 12 bases in the middle. Reading from cysteine to valine, the CDR3 counts 16 amino acids. Only the CDR3 region is kept as DNA, spanning 48 bases read in frame from base 1. According to the germline V gene, CDR1 reads MRHNA and CDR2 reads SNTAGT. V trim: 2 bases; J trim: 3 bases; unmatched bases: 5.